This paragraph reports one TCR beta chain. The CDR3 runs to 17 residues. J was trimmed by 6 bases and V by 9 bases; bases with no gene match: 18. Germline assignment: CDR1 MNHEY and CDR2 SVGEGT. This sample is drawn from a study of CD8 T cells in Susac syndrome. Reverse transcription of roughly 0.5 to 1 ug RNA was carried out with random hexamers. TCRdb independently ran MiXCR on the immunoSEQ multiplex PCR reads; one entry per CDR3 protein. The table lists 250,000 to 350,000 distinct CDR3 sequences, about 90% of them singletons. V gene TRBV6-2 or TRBV6-3 combines with J gene TRBJ2-2; 8 bases match TRBD1. This clonotype was obtained from a human donor with multiple sclerosis. The sequencing sample was made of CD4+ T cells from PBMCs. The CDR3 protein is CASDPGRGRKRAGELFF. The CDR3 bases are TGTGCCAGTGATCCGGGCAGGGGGCGAAAGAGGGCCGGGGAGCTGTTTTTT.